Listed here are 25 T cell receptor beta chains from one sample, sequenced in a study of blood T cells in healthy people across ages. With a J-beta primer mix and a sample-barcoded 5' primer, a second PCR ran about 7 to 12 cycles. TCRdb reprocessed the 5' RACE reads with MiXCR, giving one entry per CDR3 protein. The profile shows fewer than 1,000,000 distinct CDR3 sequences, more than 35% of them singletons. Sample: blood. Receptors were obtained from an elderly man in good health.

This chain joins TRBV18 and TRBJ2-4; no definite D call. The ends were cut back, 1 base at V and 3 bases at J, with 7 bases in the middle. Germline CDR1 is KGHSH and CDR2 is LQKENI. The CDR3 has 14 amino acids. The chain's CDR3 is CASSPQGFKNIQYF. The CDR3 nucleotides are TGTGCCAGCTCACCACAGGGATTCAAAAACATTCAGTACTTC.

This clonotype was observed at least ten times. The rearrangement joins TRBV12-3 or TRBV12-4 to TRBJ2-7, with a weak D call TRBD2 (5 bases). There are 15 residues in the CDR3. V lost 2 bases to trimming and J lost 3 bases, with 14 bases between them. The CDR3 spells CASSLKVGEGYEQYF. The CDR3 coding sequence is TGTGCCAGCAGTTTAAAGGTGGGAGAGGGCTACGAGCAGTACTTC.

This clonotype was seen at least ten times. CDR3 protein: CASSQGGDTQYF. The CDR3 coding sequence is TGCGCCAGCAGCCAGGGAGGGGATACGCAGTATTTT. V usage is TRBV4-3 and J usage is TRBJ2-3; 7 bases line up with TRBD2. Trimming cost V 3 bases and J 6 bases; bases outside gene matches: 0. Per the germline V gene, CDR1 is LGHNA and CDR2 is YSLEER. The CDR3 covers 12 residues.

In its sample, this clonotype was seen a few times. V is TRBV11-3 and J is TRBJ2-1, with D unclear. Germline-derived CDR1 and CDR2 are SGHNT and YENEEA. This CDR3 region has 16 residues. V lost 1 base and J lost 0, with 10 bases in between. In DNA, the CDR3 is TGTGCCAGCAGCTTAGGCGGATACTACTCCTACAATGAGCAGTTCTTC. Its protein product is CASSLGGYYSYNEQFF. Full variable domain (remainder filled in from reference TRBV11-3 and TRBJ2-1): EAGVVQSPRYKIIEKKQPVAFWCNPISGHNTLYWYLQNLGQGPELLIRYENEEAVDDSQLPKDRFSAERLKGVDSTLKIQPAELGDSAVYLCASSLGGYYSYNEQFFGPGTRLTVL.

The J gene is TRBJ2-3, the V gene TRBV20-1; the D is unclear. The CDR3 loop spans 15 amino acids. Trimming left V 0 bases short and J 0 bases short, with 10 bases between. Germline V gene data show CDR1 as DFQATT and CDR2 as SNEGSKA (reference sequence). The CDR3 coding sequence is TGCAGTGCTAGAGATCGACGGCCTAGCACAGATACGCAGTATTTT. Its protein is CSARDRRPSTDTQYF.

This chain uses TRBV15 with TRBJ2-7; D is perhaps TRBD1 (5 bases). V was clipped by 0 bases and J by 2 bases, with 8 bases between them. Germline values: CDR1 LNHNV, CDR2 YYDKDF (reference sequence). The CDR3 length is 14 residues. CDR3 region: CATSRDQGPYEQYF. CDR3 nucleotides: TGTGCCACCAGCAGAGATCAGGGTCCCTACGAGCAGTACTTC.

This chain joins TRBV2 and TRBJ2-7; 8 positions match TRBD1. The CDR3 spans 15 residues. Trimming cost V 6 bases and J 3 bases; bases outside gene matches: 10. Germline V gene sequence: CDR1 SNHLY, CDR2 FYNNEI. CDR3: CASSAPDRAIYEQYF. The CDR3 nucleotides are TGTGCCAGCAGCGCTCCGGACAGGGCAATCTACGAGCAGTACTTC.

The J gene is TRBJ2-7, the V gene TRBV7-3, with no clear D. This CDR3 has 12 amino acids. Germline CDR1 and CDR2: SGHTA and FQGTGA. Trimming removed 11 bases from V and 5 bases from J, with 16 bases in between. CDR3 sequence: CACSAKEDEQYF. CDR3 in DNA: TGTGCCTGCTCTGCGAAAGAGGACGAGCAGTACTTC.

Note on this clonotype: A much larger clone lies a single base off, so this may be a read error. The rearrangement links TRBV7-2 to TRBJ2-5; 9 nucleotides match TRBD2. The germline V gene encodes CDR1 SGHTA and CDR2 FQGNSA. The CDR3 runs to 12 residues. V dropped 5 bases and J dropped 7; count of bases not matched to a gene: 2. CDR3 DNA sequence: TGTACCAGCAGCGAGACTAGCGGGACCCAGTACTTC. Protein product: CTSSETSGTQYF.

At least ten counts were recorded for this clonotype. V and J are TRBV12-3 or TRBV12-4 and TRBJ2-1; D assignment may be TRBD1 or TRBD2 (5 bases each). V was pared by 4 bases and J by 10 bases, with 17 bases between. The CDR3 extends over 14 amino acids. CDR3 in DNA: TGTGCCAGCAGTTCACAGCTCGGGGCGGAGGAGCAGTTCTTC. Translated, it gives CASSSQLGAEEQFF.

This chain joins TRBV7-9 and TRBJ1-1, with no clear D. The V end lost 5 bases, the J end lost 7 bases, and 8 bases lay between the germline ends. The CDR3 length is 11 residues. Germline assignment: CDR1 SEHNR and CDR2 FQNEAQ (reference sequence). The CDR3 here is CASSPYNEAFF. The CDR3 DNA reads as TGTGCCAGCAGCCCCTATAATGAAGCTTTCTTT. Supplemented by reference TRBV7-9 and TRBJ1-1, the full variable domain reads DTGVSQNPRHKITKRGQNVTFRCDPISEHNRLYWYRQTLGQGPEFLTYFQNEAQLEKSRLLSDRFSAERPKGSFSTLEIQRTEQGDSAMYLCASSPYNEAFFGQGTRLTVV.

The gene calls are TRBV7-2 and TRBJ2-4; TRBD2 matches at 10 bases. The J call may be wrong; the DNA end is better matched by TRBJ2-7. The CDR3 extends over 17 amino acids. Per germline, CDR1 SGHTA and CDR2 FQGNSA. The CDR3 DNA follows: TGTGCCAGCAGCTTAGGAGTTTGGAGCGGGGGGGCCTCCGAGCAGTACTTC. This gives the protein CASSLGVWSGGASEQYF.

This clonotype was counted at least ten times. The chain carries TRBV20-1 and TRBJ2-5; the D call may be TRBD1 or TRBD2 (5 bases each). This CDR3 has 11 amino acids. Trimming shortened V by 7 bases and J by 5 bases, and 11 bases separated the two germline ends. CDR1 is DFQATT, CDR2 SNEGSKA, per germline (reference sequence). The CDR3 spells CSGGVEETQYF. The CDR3 DNA sequence: TGCAGTGGAGGGGTAGAGGAGACCCAGTACTTC.

V is TRBV7-2 and J is TRBJ2-7; no firm D call. Trimming pared 3 bases from V and 1 base from J, leaving 16 bases between. The CDR3 sequence is 16 residues long. The germline gives CDR1 SGHTA, CDR2 FQGNSA. CDR3 coding DNA: TGTGCCAGCAGCTTGGGATCCCGGACGGCATCCTACGAGCAGTACTTC. This encodes CASSLGSRTASYEQYF.

V and J are TRBV25-1 and TRBJ2-3; D is undetermined. Deletions cut 2 bases from V and 0 bases from J, with 9 bases between. CDR1 MGHDK and CDR2 SYGVNS come from the germline V gene. The CDR3 runs 15 residues. CDR3 protein: CASSEPAISTDTQYF. The CDR3 DNA follows: TGTGCCAGCAGTGAACCTGCTATTAGCACAGATACGCAGTATTTT.

This clonotype was detected a few times. This chain links TRBV9 with TRBJ2-5; D might be TRBD2 (6 bases). TRBJ2-7 matches the DNA end more closely, so the J call is doubtful. The CDR3 is made up of 14 amino acids. Germline V CDR1 and CDR2: SGDLS, YYNGEE. The CDR3 sequence: CASSARDSLGEQYF. In DNA, the CDR3 is TGTGCCAGCAGCGCCAGGGACTCGCTTGGCGAGCAGTACTTC.

Only a few counts were recorded for this clonotype. The V call is TRBV5-1, the J call TRBJ2-1, with 7 bases fitting TRBD1. The V segment lost 2 bases and the J segment 7 bases; nucleotides outside the gene matches: 9. Germline CDR1 reads SGHRS; CDR2 reads YFSETQ. The CDR3 length is 15 residues. CDR3 coding DNA: TGCGCCAGCAGCTTTTCGGGGACAGTTGAGAATGAGCAGTTCTTC. Residues: CASSFSGTVENEQFF.

DNA of the CDR3: TGTGCCAGCAGTTCTTGGTTACGAGCGGGAGGGCCCTACGAGCAGTACTTC. Amino acid sequence: CASSSWLRAGGPYEQYF. The rearrangement joins TRBV6-2 or TRBV6-3 to TRBJ2-7; 10 nucleotides align to TRBD2. Germline CDR1 MNHEY, CDR2 SVGEGT. This CDR3 spans 17 amino acids. J lost 2 bases, V lost 4 bases, and 11 bases had no gene match.

This sequence joins TRBV20-1 and TRBJ2-3; D is undetermined. Germline V lookup: CDR1 DFQATT, CDR2 SNEGSKA (reference sequence). The CDR3 has 14 amino acids. V gave up 0 bases and J gave up 2 bases, with 9 bases separating them. The CDR3 region has the DNA TGCAGTGCTAGAGATAGTGGAGACACAGATACGCAGTATTTT. Translated, it gives CSARDSGDTDTQYF.

The genes are TRBV12-3 or TRBV12-4 and TRBJ2-7; no definite D call. The CDR3 runs to 12 residues. Between the trimmed V and J ends, which lost 3 bases and 7 bases, there was a span of 10 bases. CDR3 in amino acids: CASSFTPWEQYF. The CDR3 bases are TGTGCCAGCAGTTTTACCCCGTGGGAGCAGTACTTC.

This clonotype has a single count. The gene calls are TRBV5-1 and TRBJ2-7; TRBD2 might be the D (6 bases). The V gene lost 2 bases and the J gene lost 0 bases, with 12 bases spanning the gap. Germline CDR1 reads SGHRS; CDR2 reads YFSETQ. The CDR3 runs 15 residues. The DNA for the CDR3 is TGCGCCAGCAGCTTCTCGTCCGGGGGCTCCTACGAGCAGTACTTC. Its translation is CASSFSSGGSYEQYF.

This chain links TRBV4-2 with TRBJ2-1, with a possible D match to TRBD2 (6 bases). The CDR3 has 16 amino acids. The ends were cut back, 3 bases at V and 5 bases at J, with 17 bases in the middle. Germline lookup yields CDR1 LGHNA and CDR2 YNFKEQ. The CDR3 DNA is TGTGCCAGCAGCCACCACCGGGGCGGGAACAACAATGAGCAGTTCTTC. Amino acids: CASSHHRGGNNNEQFF.

The chain links TRBV2 to TRBJ2-5; 11 nucleotides match TRBD1. The CDR3 has 15 residues. Germline lookup yields CDR1 SNHLY and CDR2 FYNNEI. V was pared by 5 bases and J by 11 bases, with 13 bases of the junction left unmatched. CDR3 loop: CASSRGQGGSNEQYF. CDR3 DNA: TGTGCCAGCAGTAGGGGACAGGGGGGCTCCAATGAGCAGTACTTC.

The chain recombines TRBV7-9 with TRBJ1-1; TRBD1 agrees at 7 bases. This CDR3 has 15 residues. Losses at the gene ends were 1 base for V and 7 bases for J; bases not matched to a gene: 9. CDR1 is SEHNR and CDR2 is FQNEAQ in the germline V gene (reference sequence). The CDR3 is CASSLVAGGPGEAFF. The CDR3 DNA is TGTGCCAGCAGCTTAGTTGCAGGGGGTCCGGGTGAAGCTTTCTTT. The entire variable domain, with the rest obtained from reference TRBV7-9 and TRBJ1-1, is as follows: DTGVSQNPRHKITKRGQNVTFRCDPISEHNRLYWYRQTLGQGPEFLTYFQNEAQLEKSRLLSDRFSAERPKGSFSTLEIQRTEQGDSAMYLCASSLVAGGPGEAFFGQGTRLTVV.

This clonotype occurred a few times. V usage is TRBV27 and J usage is TRBJ2-5, with D possibly being TRBD1 (5 bases). The V end was cut by 0 bases, the J end by 9 bases, with 17 bases between. This CDR3 comprises 15 residues. Germline CDR1 and CDR2: MNHEY and SMNVEV (reference sequence). The CDR3 here is CASSLSLPVSRAQYF. The CDR3 DNA reads as TGTGCCAGCAGTTTATCCCTACCGGTGTCCAGGGCCCAGTACTTC.